Described below is a single T cell receptor beta chain sequence and its context. This clonotype occurred many times. Its antigen is still unknown. No base quality information exists; no much larger clone differs at one position. This was a case-control study nested in a cohort of healthcare workers in London, UK, who had nasopharyngeal swab PCR tests and blood samples taken every week. Healthcare workers were recruited during the week of the UK lockdown, between 23 and 31 March 2020, and followed weekly for up to about 15 weeks. These data are taken from a study of early T cells in non-severe SARS-CoV-2 infection (dated by TCRdb to about 2021). With respect to the entire study: Bulk RNA from unsorted whole blood was used for TCR sequencing, so alpha and beta chains could not be paired.

Libraries came from 5' RACE. Sequencing relied on a NextSeq 500. In the TCR library protocol, unique molecular identifiers were attached to individual cDNA molecules to correct for PCR bias and sequencing error. Sequencing covered both TCR alpha and beta chains, and within each sample the abundances of alpha and beta sequences were tightly co-correlated. In the paper's pipeline: V gene, J gene and CDR3 annotation of TCR sequences was performed with Decombinator V4. TCRs were defined as expanded if a significant change between any two time points was detected under a Poisson model with p below 0.0001. TCR abundances were normalised to the total number of TCRs sequenced per sample and were expressed as counts per million. TRAV1-2 paired with TRAJ12, TRAJ20 or TRAJ33 defined MAIT TCRs, while TRAV10 paired with TRAJ18 defined iNKT TCRs. A search of VDJdb, accessed on 1 November 2021, was run for TCRs annotated to CMV, EBV and SARS-CoV-2, with TCRs annotated for multiple antigens excluded. TCRdb's own reprocessing of the public reads used fastp at Q25 and MiXCR and kept productive beta chains. One record per CDR3 amino acid sequence lists the most common genes and DNA. TCRdb, rather than the study authors, made the V and J calls. Present in this sample are more than 35,000 distinct CDR3 sequences, roughly 6% of which were seen just once. Over 4.5% of the sample is taken by the ten largest.

From cysteine to phenylalanine, the CDR3 is 13 amino acids long. Only the CDR3 part of the read is kept: 39 bases, read in frame from the first base. V trim: 8 bases; J trim: 0 bases; unmatched bases: 1. Based on the germline V gene, the CDR1 and CDR2 sequences are SGHAT and FQNNGV. General findings and caveats noted by the study authors: VDJdb matching was skewed toward anti-spike CD8 responses and likely underestimated virus-specific expansions by missing private and CD4 specificities.

The sequencing input was whole blood. Recombination linked TRBV11-2 to TRBJ2-3, and 8 junctional nucleotides match TRBD1. This TCR was recovered from an adult who was a healthcare worker with PCR-confirmed SARS-CoV-2 infection or an uninfected control (not recorded which). At the DNA level, the sequence is TGTGCCAGCGGACAGGGAAGCACAGATACGCAGTATTTT. This is translated as CASGQGSTDTQYF.